This T cell receptor beta chain was sequenced for a study of T cell responses to AZD1222 COVID-19 vaccine. General observations from the study: Of the AZD1222 recipients, only five to seven were seropositive at baseline. Clonal diversity may have been underestimated, and the donors were mostly white British, with more females than males.

Germline V CDR1 and CDR2: WNHNN, SYGVQD (reference sequence). The CDR3 loop spans 12 amino acids. Trimming removed 6 bases at V and 4 bases at J, with 7 bases between. Only one count was recorded for this clone. Its target is not known. This table comes from immunoSEQ multiplex PCR, and its TCRdb copy is limited to in-frame clones, with some not included. The table lists around 140,000 clones, more than 90% of them singletons. The gene calls are TRBV10-1 and TRBJ1-5, with D unclear. The clonotype comes from an adult in good health. The source material was peripheral blood, sampled on day 0 of AZD1222 vaccination. The CDR3 spells CASRGWNQPQHF. CDR3 nucleotides: TGCGCCAGCAGGGGGTGGAATCAGCCCCAGCATTTT.